This T cell receptor (beta chain) was recorded in a study of cytotoxic CD8 clonotypes in ibrutinib-treated CLL. The overall study: Outcomes included roughly 24 partial and 2 complete responses; after median roughly 69 months, roughly 14 stayed remitted and roughly twelve progressed.

Assay used: immunoSEQ multiplex PCR; TCRdb lists only in-frame clones, some missing. Of about 130,000 clones in the sample, 80% to 90% are singletons; the top ten hold roughly 1.9%. This clone was seen a handful of times. Its target is not known. Study outcomes and limitations: Elevated clonality accompanied ibrutinib response, with a return toward baseline values at progression.

The CDR3 is 11 amino acids. Trimming took 7 bases from V and 8 from J; bases not matched to a gene: 6. The germline V gene encodes CDR1 SQVTM and CDR2 ANQGSEA. The V call is TRBV29-1, the J call TRBJ1-2; 8 bases are shared with TRBD1. This sequence originates from a human donor with chronic lymphocytic leukemia. Source: PBMCs, taken after 24 months of ibrutinib treatment. CDR3 sequence reads: CSARTGRGYTF. The CDR3 DNA reads TGCAGCGCCAGGACAGGGCGAGGCTACACCTTC.